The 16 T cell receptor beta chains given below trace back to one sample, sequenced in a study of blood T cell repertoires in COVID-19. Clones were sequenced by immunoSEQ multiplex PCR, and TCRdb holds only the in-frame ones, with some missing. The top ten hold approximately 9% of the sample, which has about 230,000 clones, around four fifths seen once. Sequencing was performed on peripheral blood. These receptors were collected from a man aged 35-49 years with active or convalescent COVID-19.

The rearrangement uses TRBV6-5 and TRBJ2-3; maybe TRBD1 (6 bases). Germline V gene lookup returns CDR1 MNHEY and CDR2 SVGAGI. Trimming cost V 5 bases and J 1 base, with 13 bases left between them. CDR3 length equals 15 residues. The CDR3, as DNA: TGTGCCAGCAGTCCACAGGGCCAGGGCACAGATACGCAGTATTTT. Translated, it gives CASSPQGQGTDTQYF.

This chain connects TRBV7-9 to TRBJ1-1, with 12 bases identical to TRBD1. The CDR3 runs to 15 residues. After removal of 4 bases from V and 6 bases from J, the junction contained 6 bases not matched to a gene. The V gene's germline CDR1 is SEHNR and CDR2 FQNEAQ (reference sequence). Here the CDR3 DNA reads TGTGCCAGCAGCTGGGGGACAGGGGGCGAATCTGAAGCTTTCTTT. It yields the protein CASSWGTGGESEAFF.

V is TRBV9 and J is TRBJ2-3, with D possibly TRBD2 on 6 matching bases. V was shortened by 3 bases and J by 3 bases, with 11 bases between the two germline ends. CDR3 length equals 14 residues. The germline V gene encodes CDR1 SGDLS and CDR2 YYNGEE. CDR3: CASSGLERTDTQYF. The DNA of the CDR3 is TGTGCCAGCAGCGGACTAGAACGTACAGATACGCAGTATTTT.

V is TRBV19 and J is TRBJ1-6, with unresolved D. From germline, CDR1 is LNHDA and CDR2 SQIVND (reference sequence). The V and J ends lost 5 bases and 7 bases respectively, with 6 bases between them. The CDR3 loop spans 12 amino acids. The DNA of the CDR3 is TGTGCCAGTAGTCCGCAGAATTCACCCCTCCACTTT. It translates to CASSPQNSPLHF.

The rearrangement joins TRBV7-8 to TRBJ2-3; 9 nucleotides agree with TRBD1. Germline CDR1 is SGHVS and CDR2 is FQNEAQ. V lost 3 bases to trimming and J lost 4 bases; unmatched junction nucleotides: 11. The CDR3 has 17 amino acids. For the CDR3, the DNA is TGTGCCAGCAGCTTTCCCATCGAGGGGACAGGGCCAGATACGCAGTATTTT. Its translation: CASSFPIEGTGPDTQYF. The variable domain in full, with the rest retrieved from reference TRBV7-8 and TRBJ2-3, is GAGVSQSPRYKVAKRGQDVALRCDPISGHVSLFWYQQALGQGPEFLTYFQNEAQLDKSGLPSDRFFAERPEGSVSTLKIQRTQQEDSAVYLCASSFPIEGTGPDTQYFGPGTRLTVL.

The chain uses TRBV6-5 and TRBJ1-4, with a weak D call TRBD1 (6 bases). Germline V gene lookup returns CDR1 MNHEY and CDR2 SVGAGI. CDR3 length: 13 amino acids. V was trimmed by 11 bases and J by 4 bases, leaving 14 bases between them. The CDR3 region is CAVGTLYNEKLFF. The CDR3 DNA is TGTGCCGTGGGGACACTTTATAATGAAAAACTGTTTTTT.

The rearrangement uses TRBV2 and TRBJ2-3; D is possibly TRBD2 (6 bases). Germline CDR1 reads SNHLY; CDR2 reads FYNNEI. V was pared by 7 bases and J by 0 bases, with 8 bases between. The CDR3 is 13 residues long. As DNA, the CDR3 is TGTGCCAGCACGGCGGGGAGCACAGATACGCAGTATTTT. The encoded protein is CASTAGSTDTQYF.

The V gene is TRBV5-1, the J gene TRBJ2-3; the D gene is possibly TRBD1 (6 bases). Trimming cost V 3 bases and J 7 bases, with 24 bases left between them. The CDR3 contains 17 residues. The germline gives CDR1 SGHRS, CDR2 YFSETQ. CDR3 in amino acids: CASSSGSGAVKGNTQYF. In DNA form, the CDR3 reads TGCGCCAGCAGCTCGGGGTCAGGGGCTGTAAAAGGAAATACGCAGTATTTT. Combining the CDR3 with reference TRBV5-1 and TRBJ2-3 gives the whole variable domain KAGVTQTPRYLIKTRGQQVTLSCSPISGHRSVSWYQQTPGQGLQFLFEYFSETQRNKGNFPGRFSGRQFSNSRSEMNVSTLELGDSALYLCASSSGSGAVKGNTQYFGPGTRLTVL.

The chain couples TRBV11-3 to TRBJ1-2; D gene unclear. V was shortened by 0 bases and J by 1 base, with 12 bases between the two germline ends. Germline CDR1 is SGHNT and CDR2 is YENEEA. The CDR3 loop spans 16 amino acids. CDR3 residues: CASSLDVGAGNYGYTF. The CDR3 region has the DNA TGTGCCAGCAGCTTAGACGTGGGCGCCGGTAACTATGGCTACACCTTC. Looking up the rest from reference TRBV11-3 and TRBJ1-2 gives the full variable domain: EAGVVQSPRYKIIEKKQPVAFWCNPISGHNTLYWYLQNLGQGPELLIRYENEEAVDDSQLPKDRFSAERLKGVDSTLKIQPAELGDSAVYLCASSLDVGAGNYGYTFGSGTRLTVV.

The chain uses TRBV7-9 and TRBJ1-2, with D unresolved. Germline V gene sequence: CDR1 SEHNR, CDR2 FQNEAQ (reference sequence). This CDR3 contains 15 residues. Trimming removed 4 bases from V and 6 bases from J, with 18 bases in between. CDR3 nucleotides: TGTGCCAGCAGCTCAACTAGACGGATAAAAGATGGCTACACCTTC. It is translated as CASSSTRRIKDGYTF.

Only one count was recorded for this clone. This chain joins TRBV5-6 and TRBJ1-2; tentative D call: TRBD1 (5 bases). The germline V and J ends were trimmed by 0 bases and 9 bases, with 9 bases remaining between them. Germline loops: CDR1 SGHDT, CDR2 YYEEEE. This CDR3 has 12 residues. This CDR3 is CASSLAAGSYTF. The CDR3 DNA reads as TGTGCCAGCAGCTTGGCCGCAGGGAGCTACACCTTC.

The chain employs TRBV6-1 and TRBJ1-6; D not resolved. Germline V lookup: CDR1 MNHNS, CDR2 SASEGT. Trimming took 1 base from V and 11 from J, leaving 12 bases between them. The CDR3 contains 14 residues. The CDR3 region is CASSEVLKQTPLHF. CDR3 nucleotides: TGTGCCAGCAGTGAAGTTCTCAAGCAAACACCCCTCCACTTT.

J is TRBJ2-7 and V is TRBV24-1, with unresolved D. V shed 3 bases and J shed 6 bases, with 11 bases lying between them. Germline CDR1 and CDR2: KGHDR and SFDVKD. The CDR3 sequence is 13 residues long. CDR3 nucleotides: TGTGCCACCAGTGATCCCCACAGTGTCGAGCAGTACTTC. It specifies CATSDPHSVEQYF.

This CDR3 is CASRWTSGTYNEQFF. DNA of the CDR3: TGTGCCAGCAGATGGACTAGCGGGACCTACAATGAGCAGTTCTTC. The rearrangement links TRBV6-6 to TRBJ2-1; TRBD2 agrees at 12 bases. Looked up from germline, CDR1 is MNHNY and CDR2 is SVGAGI (reference sequence). This CDR3 comprises 15 residues. The trim removed 6 bases at V and 2 bases at J, leaving 2 bases unmatched.

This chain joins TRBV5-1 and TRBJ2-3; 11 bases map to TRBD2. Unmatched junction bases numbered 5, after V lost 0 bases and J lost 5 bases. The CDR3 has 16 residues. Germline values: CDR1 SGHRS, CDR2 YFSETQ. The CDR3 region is CASSLVTSGSEDTQYF. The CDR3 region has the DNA TGCGCCAGCAGCTTGGTTACTAGCGGGAGCGAAGATACGCAGTATTTT.

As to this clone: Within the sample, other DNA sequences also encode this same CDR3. The CDR3 bases are TGTGCCAGCTCACCACTTCAGGGGAACACTGAAGCTTTCTTT. Translated: CASSPLQGNTEAFF. The chain is built from TRBV18 and TRBJ1-1, with D tentatively TRBD1 (5 bases). Germline values: CDR1 KGHSH, CDR2 LQKENI. The CDR3 covers 14 residues. The V and J ends lost 1 base and 1 base respectively, with 7 bases between them.